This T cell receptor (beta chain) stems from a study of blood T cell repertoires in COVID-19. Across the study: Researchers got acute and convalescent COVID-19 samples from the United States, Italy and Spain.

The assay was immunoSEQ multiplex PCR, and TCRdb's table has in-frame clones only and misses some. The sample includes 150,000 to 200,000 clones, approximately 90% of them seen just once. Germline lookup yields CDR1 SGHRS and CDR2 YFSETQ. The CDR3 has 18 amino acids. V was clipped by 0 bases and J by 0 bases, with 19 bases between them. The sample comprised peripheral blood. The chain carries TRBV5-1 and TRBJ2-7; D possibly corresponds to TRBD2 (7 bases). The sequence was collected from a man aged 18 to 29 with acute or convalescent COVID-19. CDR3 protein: CASSLGTAGILRSYEQYF. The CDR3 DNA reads TGCGCCAGCAGCTTGGGGACAGCGGGGATCTTACGCTCCTACGAGCAGTACTTC.